This T cell receptor beta chain stems from a study of T cell responses to AZD1222 COVID-19 vaccine. Study observations and caveats: Every sample of the repertoires postdated the peak T cell response. Seropositive status at baseline applied to only 6 or 7 AZD1222 recipients.

Some clones are missing from TCRdb's copy, which holds only in-frame ones; the method was immunoSEQ multiplex PCR. The sample yields some 160,000 clones, roughly 87% seen once. Trimming cost V 7 bases and J 6 bases, with 22 bases left between them. CDR3 size: 16 residues. Looked up from germline, CDR1 is LNHDA and CDR2 is SQIVND (reference sequence). With regard to this clone: What it binds is not known.

Sequenced here: peripheral blood, sampled 28 days after the second AZD1222 dose. This clonotype originated in an adult who received the AZD1222 COVID-19 vaccine. V and J are TRBV19 and TRBJ2-1, with D tentatively TRBD2 (6 bases). The CDR3 nucleotides are TGTGCCAGTACTCCCCAGGTGGGGGGTAGGGGCAATGAGCAGTTCTTC. Translation gives CASTPQVGGRGNEQFF.